The next 15 T cell receptor beta chains were all read from a single sample in a study of T cells in Graves' hyperthyroidism and ophthalmopathy. Amplification of TCR beta CDR3 regions used RNA as the template. The HTBI primer set was used in a first-round RT-PCR of the TCR CDR3. TCRdb ran MiXCR on the multiplex PCR reads and lists one entry per CDR3 protein. The repertoire includes 600,000 to 650,000 distinct CDR3 sequences, under 20% of them detected once, and around 4% sits in the top ten. Sequencing used blood. Every receptor here comes from a woman aged 25 to 45 with Graves' hyperthyroidism.

This clonotype occurred many times. The rearrangement links TRBV7-8 to TRBJ2-3; D is uncertain. V was clipped by 5 bases and J by 2 bases, with 14 bases between them. This CDR3 is built from 15 residues. Germline V gene sequence: CDR1 SGHVS, CDR2 FQNEAQ. The CDR3 DNA follows: TGTGCCAGCAGCATTGCCCCCCAACACACAGATACGCAGTATTTT. The encoded protein is CASSIAPQHTDTQYF. Based on the CDR3 plus reference TRBV7-8 and TRBJ2-3, the full variable domain is GAGVSQSPRYKVAKRGQDVALRCDPISGHVSLFWYQQALGQGPEFLTYFQNEAQLDKSGLPSDRFFAERPEGSVSTLKIQRTQQEDSAVYLCASSIAPQHTDTQYFGPGTRLTVL.

This clonotype was seen only a few times. The chain uses TRBV10-2 and TRBJ2-3; tentatively, D is TRBD2 (6 bases). CDR3 length: 19 residues. The germline CDR1 and CDR2 sequences are WSHSY and SAAADI. The V end lost 7 bases, the J end lost 3 bases, and 29 bases lay between the germline ends. CDR3 loop: CASTGELGGMRFGTDTQYF. DNA of the CDR3: TGCGCCAGCACGGGTGAATTGGGCGGGATGAGGTTTGGGACAGATACGCAGTATTTT.

CDR3 amino acids: CASSQDLPGANQPQHF. The CDR3 DNA follows: TGTGCCAGCAGCCAAGATCTGCCGGGAGCAAATCAGCCCCAGCATTTT. The V gene is TRBV3-1, the J gene TRBJ1-5, with unresolved D. CDR1 is LGHDT and CDR2 is YNNKEL in the germline V gene (reference sequence). The CDR3 is 16 amino acids. V lost 0 bases and J 4 bases, leaving 13 bases between the germline ends.

CDR3 amino acids: CSADSGLAAFTGELFF. CDR3 sequence (DNA): TGCAGTGCTGATTCCGGGCTAGCGGCTTTCACCGGGGAGCTGTTTTTT. V is TRBV20-1 and J is TRBJ2-2; 7 bases map to TRBD2. The V and J ends lost 5 bases and 4 bases, in that order; junction bases with no gene match: 13. Per germline, CDR1 DFQATT and CDR2 SNEGSKA (reference sequence). This CDR3 is built from 16 residues.

The chain combines TRBV4-1 with TRBJ1-5; D may be TRBD1 (6 bases). Trimming took off 0 bases at V and 5 bases at J, with 11 bases between the two ends. The CDR3 sequence is 15 residues long. Germline CDR1 MGHRA, CDR2 YSYEKL. The CDR3 loop is CASSQDQGGYQPQHF. In nucleotides, the CDR3 is TGCGCCAGCAGCCAAGACCAAGGGGGATATCAGCCCCAGCATTTT.

This clonotype was recorded many times. The J gene is TRBJ2-5, the V gene TRBV18; possible D gene TRBD1, 6 bases. With 5 bases removed from V and 5 bases from J, the gap between germline ends came to 18 bases. Per the germline V gene, CDR1 is KGHSH and CDR2 is LQKENI. CDR3 length: 15 residues. CDR3 nucleotide sequence: TGTGCCAGCTCAACCAGACAGGCGAAGGATGAGACCCAGTACTTC. The encoded protein is CASSTRQAKDETQYF.

The V and J genes are TRBV12-3 or TRBV12-4 and TRBJ2-7; 11 bases are shared with TRBD2. This CDR3 is 15 amino acids long. Trimming took 9 bases from V and 4 from J; bases not matched to a gene: 11. The CDR3 sequence is CASSTTLAGDYEQYF. The CDR3 DNA reads as TGTGCCAGTAGTACAACACTAGCGGGAGATTACGAGCAGTACTTC.

This clonotype was observed at least ten times. This chain links TRBV2 with TRBJ1-4; the match to TRBD1 covers 8 bases. The J segment lost 7 bases and the V segment lost 3 bases, leaving 10 bases of the junction unmatched. The CDR3 spans 16 residues. Germline values: CDR1 SNHLY, CDR2 FYNNEI. CDR3 loop: CASSDTAGGPAEKLFF. In nucleotides, the CDR3 is TGTGCCAGCAGTGATACCGCAGGGGGCCCAGCTGAAAAACTGTTTTTT.

This clonotype was counted a single time. The V call is TRBV29-1, the J call TRBJ2-1, with D possibly called TRBD1 or TRBD2 (5 bases each). Deletions cut 5 bases from V and 5 bases from J, with 10 bases between. Germline CDR1 and CDR2: SQVTM and ANQGSEA. The CDR3 length is 12 residues. Here the CDR3 reads CSVWMGDNEQFF. The CDR3 region has the DNA TGCAGCGTTTGGATGGGGGACAATGAGCAGTTCTTC.

This clonotype turned up a few times. This sequence joins TRBV5-5 and TRBJ2-7; weak D call: TRBD1 (6 bases). This CDR3 region has 14 residues. V lost 0 bases and J lost 6, with 13 bases in between. CDR1 and CDR2 from the germline V gene are SGHKS and YYEKEE (reference sequence). The CDR3 here is CASSLGRGRSEQYF. CDR3 DNA sequence: TGTGCCAGCAGCTTGGGCAGGGGCAGGAGCGAGCAGTACTTC.

In this sample, this clonotype turned up many times. The gene calls are TRBV6-1 and TRBJ2-2; D not certain. V was clipped by 0 bases and J by 5 bases, with 13 bases between them. The CDR3 is 16 amino acids. The V gene's germline CDR1 is MNHNS and CDR2 SASEGT. This chain's CDR3 is CASSEAYSGSTGELFF. The CDR3 nucleotides read TGTGCCAGCAGTGAAGCGTATTCCGGGTCTACCGGGGAGCTGTTTTTT.

This clonotype was counted many times. The chain has TRBV30 and TRBJ1-1, with D uncertain. Deletions cut 3 bases from V and 7 bases from J, with 15 bases between. Germline CDR1 is GTSNPN and CDR2 is SVGIG (reference sequence). This CDR3 has 13 residues. The chain's CDR3 is CAWSAIQWGEAFF. The CDR3, as DNA: TGTGCCTGGAGCGCCATCCAGTGGGGTGAAGCTTTCTTT.

This clonotype appeared many times. This chain connects TRBV6-2 or TRBV6-3 to TRBJ2-2; 8 positions match TRBD1. Losses at the gene ends were 7 bases for V and 4 bases for J; bases not matched to a gene: 11. Per germline, CDR1 MNHEY and CDR2 SVGEGT. The CDR3 runs 16 residues. The CDR3 here is CASTNRQGSSTGELFF. CDR3 in DNA: TGTGCCAGCACAAATAGACAGGGGTCGAGCACCGGGGAGCTGTTTTTT.

The chain is built from TRBV7-2 and TRBJ2-5, with 13 bases aligning to TRBD2. CDR1 is SGHTA, CDR2 FQGNSA, per germline. V lost 5 bases to trimming and J lost 4 bases; unmatched junction nucleotides: 7. The CDR3 runs 16 residues. CDR3 nucleotide sequence: TGTGCCAGCAGCGGAGGGGGACTAGCGGGATCAGAGACCCAGTACTTC. Translating gives CASSGGGLAGSETQYF.

The chain is built from TRBV7-3 and TRBJ2-1; the D is unclear. The germline V gene encodes CDR1 SGHTA and CDR2 FQGTGA. The V end was cut by 5 bases, the J end by 3 bases, with 17 bases between. The CDR3 loop spans 16 amino acids. CDR3 in DNA: TGTGCCAGCAGCACCGATCCGAGCGAAGTCTACAATGAGCAGTTCTTC. It encodes CASSTDPSEVYNEQFF. The whole variable domain, remainder taken from reference TRBV7-3 and TRBJ2-1, is GAGVSQTPSNKVTEKGKYVELRCDPISGHTALYWYRQSLGQGPEFLIYFQGTGAADDSGLPNDRFFAVRPEGSVSTLKIQRTERGDSAVYLCASSTDPSEVYNEQFFGPGTRLTVL.